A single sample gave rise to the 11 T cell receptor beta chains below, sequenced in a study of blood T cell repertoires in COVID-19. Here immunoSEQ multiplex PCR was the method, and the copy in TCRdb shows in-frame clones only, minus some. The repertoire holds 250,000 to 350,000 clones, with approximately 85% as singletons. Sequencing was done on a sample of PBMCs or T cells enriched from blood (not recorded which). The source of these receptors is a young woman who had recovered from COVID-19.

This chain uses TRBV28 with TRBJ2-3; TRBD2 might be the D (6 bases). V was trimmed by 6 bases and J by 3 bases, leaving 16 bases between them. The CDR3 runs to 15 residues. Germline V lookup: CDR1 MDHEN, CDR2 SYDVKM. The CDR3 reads CASRPTSFQTDTQYF. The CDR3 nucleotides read TGTGCCAGCAGACCTACTAGCTTTCAGACAGATACGCAGTATTTT.

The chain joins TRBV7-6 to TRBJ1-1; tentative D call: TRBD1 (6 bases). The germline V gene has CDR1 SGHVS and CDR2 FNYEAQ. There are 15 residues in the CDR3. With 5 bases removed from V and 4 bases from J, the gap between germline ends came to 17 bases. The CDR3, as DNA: TGTGCCAGCAGCCCCTGGGACACATCGGGCACTGAAGCTTTCTTT. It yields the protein CASSPWDTSGTEAFF.

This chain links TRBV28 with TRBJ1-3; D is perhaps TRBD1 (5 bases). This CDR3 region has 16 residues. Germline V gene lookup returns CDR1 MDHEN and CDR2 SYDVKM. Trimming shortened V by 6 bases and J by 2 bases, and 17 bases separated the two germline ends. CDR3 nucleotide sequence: TGTGCCAGCAGCCTAGGCGGGGACGCCCCTGGAAACACCATATATTTT. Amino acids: CASSLGGDAPGNTIYF. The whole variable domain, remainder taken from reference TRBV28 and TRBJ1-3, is DVKVTQSSRYLVKRTGEKVFLECVQDMDHENMFWYRQDPGLGLRLIYFSYDVKMKEKGDIPEGYSVSREKKERFSLILESASTNQTSMYLCASSLGGDAPGNTIYFGEGSWLTVV.

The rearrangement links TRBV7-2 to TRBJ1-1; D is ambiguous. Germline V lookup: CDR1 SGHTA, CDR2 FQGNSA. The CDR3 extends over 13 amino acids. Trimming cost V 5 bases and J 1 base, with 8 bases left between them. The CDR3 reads CASSLTGNTEAFF. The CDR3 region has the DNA TGTGCCAGCAGCCTGACGGGGAACACTGAAGCTTTCTTT.

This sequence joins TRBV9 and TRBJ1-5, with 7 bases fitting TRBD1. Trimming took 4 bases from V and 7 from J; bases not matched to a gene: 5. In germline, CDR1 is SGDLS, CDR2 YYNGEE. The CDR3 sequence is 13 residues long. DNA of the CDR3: TGTGCCAGCAGCCCGGAGGGGGCCCAGCCCCAGCATTTT. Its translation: CASSPEGAQPQHF.

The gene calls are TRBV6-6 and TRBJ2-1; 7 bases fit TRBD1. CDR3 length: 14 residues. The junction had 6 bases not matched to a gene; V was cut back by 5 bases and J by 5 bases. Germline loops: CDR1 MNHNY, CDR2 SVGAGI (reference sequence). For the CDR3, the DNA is TGTGCCAGCAGTAGATCCGGGACAGACAATGAGCAGTTCTTC. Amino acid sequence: CASSRSGTDNEQFF.

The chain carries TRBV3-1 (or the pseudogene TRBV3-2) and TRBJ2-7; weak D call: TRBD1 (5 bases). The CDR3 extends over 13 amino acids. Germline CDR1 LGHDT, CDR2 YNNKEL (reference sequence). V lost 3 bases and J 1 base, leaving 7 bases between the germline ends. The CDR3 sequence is CASSHRQSYEQYF. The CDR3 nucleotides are TGTGCCAGCAGCCATCGACAGTCCTACGAGCAGTACTTC.

The CDR3 nucleotides are TGTGCCAGCAGGCCCGAAGCCACGGGGAACACTGAAGCTTTCTTT. This encodes CASRPEATGNTEAFF. The chain joins TRBV2 to TRBJ1-1, with unresolved D. V dropped 6 bases and J dropped 1 base, with 15 bases sitting between them. CDR3 length: 15 amino acids. The V gene's germline CDR1 is SNHLY and CDR2 FYNNEI.

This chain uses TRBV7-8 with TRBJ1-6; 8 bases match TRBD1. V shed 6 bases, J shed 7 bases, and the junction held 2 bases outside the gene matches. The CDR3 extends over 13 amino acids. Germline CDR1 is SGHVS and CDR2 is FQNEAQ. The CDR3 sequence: CASSRDRNSPLHF. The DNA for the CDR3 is TGTGCCAGCAGTCGGGACAGGAATTCACCCCTCCACTTT.

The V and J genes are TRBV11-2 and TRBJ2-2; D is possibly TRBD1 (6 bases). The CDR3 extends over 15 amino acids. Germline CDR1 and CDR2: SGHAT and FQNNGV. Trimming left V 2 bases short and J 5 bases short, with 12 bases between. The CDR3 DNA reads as TGTGCCAGCAGCTTACAGGGGCGCATGACCGGGGAGCTGTTTTTT. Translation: CASSLQGRMTGELFF.

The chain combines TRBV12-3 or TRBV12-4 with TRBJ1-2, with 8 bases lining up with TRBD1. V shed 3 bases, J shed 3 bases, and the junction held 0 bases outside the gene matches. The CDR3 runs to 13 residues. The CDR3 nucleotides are TGTGCCAGCAGTTTGACAGGGGACTATGGCTACACCTTC. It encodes CASSLTGDYGYTF.